A single sample gave rise to the 18 T cell receptor beta chains below, sequenced in a study of T cells in Graves' hyperthyroidism and ophthalmopathy (dated by TCRdb to the late 2010s). The method behind the library was multiplex PCR. The reads were generated on an Illumina HiSeq 2000. The TCR beta CDR3 regions were amplified from RNA transcripts. The first round of RT-PCR for the TCR CDR3 was performed with the HTBI primer set and the Qiagen OneStep RT-PCR kit. TCRdb itself trimmed the public reads at Q25 with fastp, ran MiXCR and retained productive beta chains. Every distinct CDR3 protein forms one entry, paired with its most common genes and DNA. For this sample there are 150,000 to 200,000 distinct CDR3 sequences; about 17% appear just once. The top ten hold 25% to 35% of the sample. Sequencing input: blood. These receptors were collected from a woman aged 50 to 60 with Graves' hyperthyroidism.

This clonotype has a count of ten or more. This chain links TRBV13 with TRBJ1-5; D ambiguous. V dropped 7 bases and J dropped 4 bases, with 14 bases sitting between them. The CDR3 is 14 amino acids. Germline V gives CDR1 PRHDT, CDR2 FYEKMQ (reference sequence). The CDR3 protein is CASTRAGANQPQHF. CDR3 DNA sequence: TGTGCCAGCACAAGGGCAGGTGCAAATCAGCCCCAGCATTTT.

This clonotype was counted ten times or more. The chain carries TRBV19 and TRBJ1-1; D remains ambiguous. CDR1 is LNHDA, CDR2 SQIVND, per germline (reference sequence). The CDR3 extends over 13 amino acids. The V end lost 9 bases, the J end lost 2 bases, and 13 bases lay between the germline ends. The CDR3 spells CASQSVLNTEAFF. DNA for the CDR3: TGTGCCAGCCAATCGGTCCTAAACACTGAAGCTTTCTTT.

This clonotype was recorded many times. The chain combines TRBV7-9 with TRBJ1-1, with 7 nucleotides matching TRBD1. The ends lost 5 bases at V and 1 base at J; junction bases unmatched: 7. This CDR3 has 15 amino acids. Germline V gives CDR1 SEHNR, CDR2 FQNEAQ (reference sequence). The CDR3 loop is CASSAGGGRNTEAFF. In DNA, the CDR3 is TGTGCCAGCAGCGCAGGGGGGGGCCGGAACACTGAAGCTTTCTTT. Variable domain in full (rest from reference TRBV7-9 and TRBJ1-1): DTGVSQNPRHKITKRGQNVTFRCDPISEHNRLYWYRQTLGQGPEFLTYFQNEAQLEKSRLLSDRFSAERPKGSFSTLEIQRTEQGDSAMYLCASSAGGGRNTEAFFGQGTRLTVV.

The chain links TRBV9 to TRBJ2-3; D is unclear. V was clipped by 3 bases and J by 2 bases, with 13 bases between them. The CDR3 has 15 amino acids. CDR1 is SGDLS, CDR2 YYNGEE, per germline. CDR3 region: CASSDPGPATDTQYF. The CDR3, as DNA: TGTGCCAGCAGCGATCCAGGACCAGCCACAGATACGCAGTATTTT.

The sample holds many counts of this clonotype. The chain uses TRBV12-3 or TRBV12-4 and TRBJ2-7; the match to TRBD1 covers 7 bases. After removal of 3 bases from V and 7 bases from J, the junction contained 9 bases not matched to a gene. The CDR3 length is 14 residues. DNA for the CDR3: TGTGCCAGCAGTTTGGTCACGGGACAGCGGGAGCAGTACTTC. As protein: CASSLVTGQREQYF.

This clonotype was counted many times. The chain joins TRBV7-9 to TRBJ2-7, with 10 positions matching TRBD1. The germline V gene has CDR1 SEHNR and CDR2 FQNEAQ (reference sequence). J gave up 6 bases and V 5 bases, and 7 bases lay outside the gene matches. CDR3 length: 14 residues. CDR3 DNA sequence: TGTGCCAGCAGCCCGGGACAGGGGCTTCGCGAGCAGTACTTC. Translation gives CASSPGQGLREQYF.

CDR3 sequence (DNA): TGTGCCAGCAGCCAAGTGGCTAGCGGGGGGGCCGGAGATACGCAGTATTTT. This translates into CASSQVASGGAGDTQYF. The chain joins TRBV4-2 to TRBJ2-3; TRBD2 matches at 12 bases. The CDR3 is 17 amino acids. CDR1 is LGHNA, CDR2 YNFKEQ, per germline. The V and J ends lost 1 base and 5 bases, in that order; junction bases with no gene match: 7.

The chain couples TRBV5-1 to TRBJ2-2; TRBD2 matches 10 bases. The CDR3 sequence is 17 residues long. In germline, CDR1 is SGHRS, CDR2 YFSETQ. With V trimmed by 5 bases and J by 5 bases, 12 bases remained unmatched. CDR3 in DNA: TGCGCCAGCAGTCCCGGGATAGCGGGAGGTTGGACCGGGGAGCTGTTTTTT. Translated, it gives CASSPGIAGGWTGELFF.

This clonotype occurred many times. The V call is TRBV12-3 or TRBV12-4, the J call TRBJ2-7; unclear D gene. The length of the CDR3 is 13 residues. V lost 5 bases, J lost 4 bases, and 12 bases lay in between. The CDR3 DNA follows: TGTGCCAGCAGTCCTTTTACCCCATACGAGCAGTACTTC. Its protein product is CASSPFTPYEQYF.

This clonotype turned up a few times. The CDR3 sequence: CASSLFSYEQYF. As DNA, the CDR3 is TGTGCCAGCAGCTTGTTTTCCTACGAGCAGTACTTC. V and J are TRBV5-6 and TRBJ2-7; unclear D gene. Germline-derived CDR1 and CDR2 are SGHDT and YYEEEE. V was pared by 1 base and J by 1 base, with 3 bases between. This CDR3 comprises 12 residues.

V usage is TRBV6-5 and J usage is TRBJ2-2, with a possible D match to TRBD1 (6 bases). The CDR3 covers 15 residues. Germline lookup yields CDR1 MNHEY and CDR2 SVGAGI. V lost 4 bases and J lost 6, with 15 bases in between. CDR3 amino acids: CASSSPQGTAGELFF. The DNA of the CDR3 is TGTGCCAGCAGTTCCCCACAGGGAACGGCCGGGGAGCTGTTTTTT.

At least ten counts were recorded for this clonotype. The rearrangement joins TRBV27 to TRBJ1-2; TRBD1 is a possible D gene (5 bases). Between the trimmed V and J ends, which lost 4 bases and 7 bases, there was a span of 16 bases. This CDR3 contains 14 residues. Germline values: CDR1 MNHEY, CDR2 SMNVEV (reference sequence). The CDR3 region has the DNA TGTGCCAGCAGTTCCAATGCCAGGGCGGGTGGCTACACCTTC. It yields the protein CASSSNARAGGYTF.

In its sample, this clonotype was seen many times. The chain couples TRBV6-5 to TRBJ2-2; D gene uncertain. The CDR3 length is 13 residues. With 2 bases removed from V and 7 bases from J, the gap between germline ends came to 8 bases. Germline V gives CDR1 MNHEY, CDR2 SVGAGI. Here the CDR3 reads CASSYIGYGELFF. In DNA, the CDR3 is TGTGCCAGCAGTTACATCGGATACGGGGAGCTGTTTTTT.

This clonotype occurred a few times. This sequence joins TRBV20-1 and TRBJ1-2, with D perhaps TRBD1 (6 bases). Germline assignment: CDR1 DFQATT and CDR2 SNEGSKA (reference sequence). Trimming left V 0 bases short and J 4 bases short, with 12 bases between. CDR3 length: 14 amino acids. The CDR3 loop is CSAREGGQGYGYTF. The CDR3 DNA follows: TGCAGTGCTAGAGAGGGGGGGCAGGGCTATGGCTACACCTTC.

This clonotype appeared many times. The chain couples TRBV12-3 or TRBV12-4 to TRBJ2-5, with 9 positions matching TRBD1. Germline trimming cut 5 bases from V and 2 bases from J; bases unmatched to any gene: 3. The CDR3 totals 14 residues. The CDR3 bases are TGTGCCAGCAGTCCGGGACAGGGACAAGAGACCCAGTACTTC. As protein: CASSPGQGQETQYF.

Many counts were recorded for this clonotype. V gene TRBV18 combines with J gene TRBJ2-3, with D uncertain. The CDR3 consists of 13 residues. CDR1 is KGHSH and CDR2 is LQKENI in the germline V gene. V was pared by 3 bases and J by 5 bases, with 9 bases between. CDR3 in amino acids: CASSPSPGDTQYF. Written as DNA, the CDR3 is TGTGCCAGCTCACCCTCCCCGGGAGATACGCAGTATTTT.

This clonotype was seen repeatedly, ten times or more. This sequence joins TRBV6-2 or TRBV6-3 and TRBJ2-2, with 9 bases aligning to TRBD1. The CDR3 is 13 residues long. The V and J ends lost 10 bases and 5 bases, in that order; junction bases with no gene match: 5. From germline, CDR1 is MNHEY and CDR2 SVGEGT. In nucleotides, the CDR3 is TGTGCCACGGACAGGGGAAAAACCGGGGAGCTGTTTTTT. This translates into CATDRGKTGELFF.

This clonotype came up many times. The gene calls are TRBV2 and TRBJ1-3; weak D call: TRBD1 (5 bases). V was pared by 8 bases and J by 0 bases, with 20 bases between. The V gene's germline CDR1 is SNHLY and CDR2 FYNNEI. The CDR3 loop spans 17 amino acids. The CDR3 sequence: CASRAGATSSSGNTIYF. The CDR3 DNA follows: TGTGCCAGCCGGGCCGGGGCGACTTCCAGCTCTGGAAACACCATATATTTT.